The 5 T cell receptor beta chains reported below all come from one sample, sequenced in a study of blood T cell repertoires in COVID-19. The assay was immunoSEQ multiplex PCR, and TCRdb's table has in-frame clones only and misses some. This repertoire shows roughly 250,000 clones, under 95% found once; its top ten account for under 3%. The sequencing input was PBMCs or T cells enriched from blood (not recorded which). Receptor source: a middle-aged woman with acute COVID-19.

Here the CDR3 reads CASSPRGQGSNEKLFF. In DNA form, the CDR3 reads TGTGCCAGCTCACCGCGGGGACAGGGATCTAATGAAAAACTGTTTTTT. The chain carries TRBV18 and TRBJ1-4; TRBD1 matches at 9 bases. Unmatched junction bases numbered 5, after V lost 3 bases and J lost 3 bases. The length of the CDR3 is 16 residues. Germline values: CDR1 KGHSH, CDR2 LQKENI. Together with reference TRBV18 and TRBJ1-4, the CDR3 gives the full variable domain: NAGVMQNPRHLVRRRGQEARLRCSPMKGHSHVYWYRQLPEEGLKFMVYLQKENIIDESGMPKERFSAEFPKEGPSILRIQQVVRGDSAAYFCASSPRGQGSNEKLFFGSGTQLSVL.

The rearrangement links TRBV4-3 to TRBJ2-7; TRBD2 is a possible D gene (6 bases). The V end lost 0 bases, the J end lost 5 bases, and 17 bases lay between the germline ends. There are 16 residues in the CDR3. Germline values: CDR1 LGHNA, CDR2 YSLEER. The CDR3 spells CASSQDVSGAKNEQYF. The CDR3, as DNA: TGCGCCAGCAGCCAAGATGTGTCGGGAGCGAAGAACGAGCAGTACTTC.

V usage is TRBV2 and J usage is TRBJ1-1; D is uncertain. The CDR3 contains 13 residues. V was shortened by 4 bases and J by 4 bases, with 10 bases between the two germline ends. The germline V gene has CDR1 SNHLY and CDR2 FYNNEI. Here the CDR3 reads CASSVLQSTEAFF. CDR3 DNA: TGTGCCAGCAGTGTATTACAGTCCACTGAAGCTTTCTTT.

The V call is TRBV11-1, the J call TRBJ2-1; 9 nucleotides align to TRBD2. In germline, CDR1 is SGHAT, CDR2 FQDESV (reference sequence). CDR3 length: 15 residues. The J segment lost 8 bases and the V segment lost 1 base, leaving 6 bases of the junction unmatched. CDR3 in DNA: TGTGCCAGCAGCTTAGTGGCGGGGGGGCCCCATGAGCAGTTCTTC. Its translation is CASSLVAGGPHEQFF.

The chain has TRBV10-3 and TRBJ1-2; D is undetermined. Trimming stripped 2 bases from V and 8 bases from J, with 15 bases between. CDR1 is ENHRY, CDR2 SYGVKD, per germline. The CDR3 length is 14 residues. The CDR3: CAISESGGSLGYTF. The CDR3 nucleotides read TGTGCCATCAGTGAGAGCGGTGGGTCCCTAGGCTACACCTTC.